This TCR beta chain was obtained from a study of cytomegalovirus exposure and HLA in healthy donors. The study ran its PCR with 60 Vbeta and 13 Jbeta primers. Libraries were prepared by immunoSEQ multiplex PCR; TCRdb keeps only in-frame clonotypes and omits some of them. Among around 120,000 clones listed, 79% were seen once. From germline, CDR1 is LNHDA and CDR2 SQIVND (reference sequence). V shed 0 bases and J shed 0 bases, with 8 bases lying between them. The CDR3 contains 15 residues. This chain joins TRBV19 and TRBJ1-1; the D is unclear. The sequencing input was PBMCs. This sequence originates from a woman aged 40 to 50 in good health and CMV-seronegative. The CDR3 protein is CASSIEDYMNTEAFF. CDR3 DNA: TGTGCCAGTAGTATAGAAGATTACATGAACACTGAAGCTTTCTTT.